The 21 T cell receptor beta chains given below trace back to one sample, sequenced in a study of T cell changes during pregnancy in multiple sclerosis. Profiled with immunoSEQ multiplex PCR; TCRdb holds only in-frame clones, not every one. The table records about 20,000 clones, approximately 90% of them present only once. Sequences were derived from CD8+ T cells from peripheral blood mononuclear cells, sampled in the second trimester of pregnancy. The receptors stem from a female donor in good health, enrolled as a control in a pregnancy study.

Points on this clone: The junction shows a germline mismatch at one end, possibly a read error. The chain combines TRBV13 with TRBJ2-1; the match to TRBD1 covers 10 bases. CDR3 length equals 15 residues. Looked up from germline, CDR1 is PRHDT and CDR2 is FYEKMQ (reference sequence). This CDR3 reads CASSFRDRGYNEGVF. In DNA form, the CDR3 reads TGTGCCAGCAGCTTCCGGGACAGGGGTTACAATGAGGGGGTCTTC.

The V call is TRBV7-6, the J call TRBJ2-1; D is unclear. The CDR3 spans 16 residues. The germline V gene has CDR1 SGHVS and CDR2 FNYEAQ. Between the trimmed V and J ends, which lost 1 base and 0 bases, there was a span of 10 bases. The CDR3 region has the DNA TGTGCCAGCAGCTTAGAATACGCTAGCTCCTACAATGAGCAGTTCTTC. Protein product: CASSLEYASSYNEQFF. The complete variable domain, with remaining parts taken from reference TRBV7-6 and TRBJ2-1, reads GAGVSQSPRYKVTKRGQDVALRCDPISGHVSLYWYRQALGQGPEFLTYFNYEAQQDKSGLPNDRFSAERPEGSISTLTIQRTEQRDSAMYRCASSLEYASSYNEQFFGPGTRLTVL.

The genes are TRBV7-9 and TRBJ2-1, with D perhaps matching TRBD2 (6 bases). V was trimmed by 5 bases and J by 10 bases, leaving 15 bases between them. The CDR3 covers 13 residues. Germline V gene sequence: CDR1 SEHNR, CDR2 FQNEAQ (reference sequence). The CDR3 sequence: CASSKGTPTEQFF. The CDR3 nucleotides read TGTGCCAGCAGCAAAGGGACTCCTACAGAGCAGTTCTTC. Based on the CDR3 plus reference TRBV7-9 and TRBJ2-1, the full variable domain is DTGVSQNPRHKITKRGQNVTFRCDPISEHNRLYWYRQTLGQGPEFLTYFQNEAQLEKSRLLSDRFSAERPKGSFSTLEIQRTEQGDSAMYLCASSKGTPTEQFFGPGTRLTVL.

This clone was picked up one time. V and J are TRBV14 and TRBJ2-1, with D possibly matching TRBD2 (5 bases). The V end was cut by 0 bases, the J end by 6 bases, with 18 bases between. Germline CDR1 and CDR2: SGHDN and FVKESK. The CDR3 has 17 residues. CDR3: CASSQEPLVILRNEQFF. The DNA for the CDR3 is TGTGCCAGCAGCCAAGAACCACTAGTAATTCTTCGCAATGAGCAGTTCTTC.

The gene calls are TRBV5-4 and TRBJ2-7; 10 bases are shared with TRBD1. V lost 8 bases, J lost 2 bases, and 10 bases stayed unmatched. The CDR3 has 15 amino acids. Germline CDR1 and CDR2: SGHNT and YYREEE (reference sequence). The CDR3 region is CASLPGTGAAYEQYF. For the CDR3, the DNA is TGTGCCAGTCTACCTGGGACAGGGGCCGCCTACGAGCAGTACTTC.

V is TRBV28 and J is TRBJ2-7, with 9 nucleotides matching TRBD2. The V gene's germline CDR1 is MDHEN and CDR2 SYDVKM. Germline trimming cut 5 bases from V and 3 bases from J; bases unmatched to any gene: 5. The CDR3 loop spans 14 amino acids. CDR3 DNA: TGTGCCAGCAGTCCCGGGACTAGCTACTACGAGCAGTACTTC. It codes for CASSPGTSYYEQYF.

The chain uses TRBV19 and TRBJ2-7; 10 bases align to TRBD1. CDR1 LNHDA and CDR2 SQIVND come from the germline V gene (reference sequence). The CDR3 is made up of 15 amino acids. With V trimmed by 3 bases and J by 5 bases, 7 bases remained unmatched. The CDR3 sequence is CASSIWDRGRDEQYF. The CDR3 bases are TGTGCCAGTAGTATTTGGGACAGGGGTCGGGACGAGCAGTACTTC.

The CDR3 here is CASSSGGANVLTF. CDR3 DNA: TGTGCCAGCAGTTCGGGGGGAGCCAACGTCCTGACTTTC. This chain uses TRBV27 with TRBJ2-6; 7 bases map to TRBD2. Germline loops: CDR1 MNHEY, CDR2 SMNVEV (reference sequence). The CDR3 is made up of 13 amino acids. Trimming removed 4 bases from V and 7 bases from J; junction bases left unmatched: 1. Drawing the rest from reference TRBV27 and TRBJ2-6, the complete variable domain is EAQVTQNPRYLITVTGKKLTVTCSQNMNHEYMSWYRQDPGLGLRQIYYSMNVEVTDKGDVPEGYKVSRKEKRNFPLILESPSPNQTSLYFCASSSGGANVLTFGAGSRLTVL.

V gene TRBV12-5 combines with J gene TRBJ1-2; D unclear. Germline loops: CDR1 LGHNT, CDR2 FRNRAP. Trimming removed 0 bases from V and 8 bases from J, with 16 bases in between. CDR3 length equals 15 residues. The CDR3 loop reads CASGLVLEVGWGYTF. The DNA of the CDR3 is TGTGCTAGTGGTTTGGTACTAGAGGTGGGGTGGGGCTACACCTTC. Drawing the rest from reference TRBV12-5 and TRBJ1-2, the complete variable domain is DARVTQTPRHKVTEMGQEVTMRCQPILGHNTVFWYRQTMMQGLELLAYFRNRAPLDDSGMPKDRFSAEMPDATLATLKIQPSEPRDSAVYFCASGLVLEVGWGYTFGSGTRLTVV.

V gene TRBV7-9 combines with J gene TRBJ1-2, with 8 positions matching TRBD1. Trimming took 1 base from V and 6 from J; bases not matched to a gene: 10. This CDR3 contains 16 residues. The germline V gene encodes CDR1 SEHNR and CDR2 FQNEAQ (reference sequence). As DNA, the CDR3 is TGTGCCAGCAGCTTAGACCGGACAGGGAGGATGGATGGCTACACCTTC. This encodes CASSLDRTGRMDGYTF. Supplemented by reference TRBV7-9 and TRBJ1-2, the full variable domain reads DTGVSQNPRHKITKRGQNVTFRCDPISEHNRLYWYRQTLGQGPEFLTYFQNEAQLEKSRLLSDRFSAERPKGSFSTLEIQRTEQGDSAMYLCASSLDRTGRMDGYTFGSGTRLTVV.

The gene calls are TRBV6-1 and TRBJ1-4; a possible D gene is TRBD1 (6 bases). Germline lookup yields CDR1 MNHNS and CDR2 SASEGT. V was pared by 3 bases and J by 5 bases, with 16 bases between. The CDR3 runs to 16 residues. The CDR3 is CASSDAQGFGNEKLFF. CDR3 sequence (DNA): TGTGCCAGCAGTGATGCACAGGGTTTTGGGAATGAAAAACTGTTTTTT.

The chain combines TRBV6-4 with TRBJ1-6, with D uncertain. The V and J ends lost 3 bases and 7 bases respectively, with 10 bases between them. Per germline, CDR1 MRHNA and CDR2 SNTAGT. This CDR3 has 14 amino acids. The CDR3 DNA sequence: TGTGCCAGCAGTGAAGAGGTTACGAATTCACCCCTCCACTTT. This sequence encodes CASSEEVTNSPLHF.

CDR3 sequence: CATRAGWLNNEQFF. The CDR3 DNA reads TGTGCCACGAGAGCAGGGTGGCTCAACAATGAGCAGTTCTTC. The chain carries TRBV19 and TRBJ2-1; D possibly corresponds to TRBD1 (5 bases). V lost 10 bases to trimming and J lost 5 bases, with 18 bases between them. Germline CDR1 and CDR2: LNHDA and SQIVND (reference sequence). The CDR3 sequence is 14 residues long.

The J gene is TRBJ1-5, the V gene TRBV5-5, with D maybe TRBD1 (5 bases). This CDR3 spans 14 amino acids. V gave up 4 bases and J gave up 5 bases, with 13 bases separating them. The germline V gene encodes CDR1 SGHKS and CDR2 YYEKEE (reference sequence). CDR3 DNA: TGTGCCAGCAGCGGGTGGGGGACTGATCAGCCCCAGCATTTT. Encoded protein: CASSGWGTDQPQHF. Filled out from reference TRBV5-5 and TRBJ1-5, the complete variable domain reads DAGVTQSPTHLIKTRGQQVTLRCSPISGHKSVSWYQQVLGQGPQFIFQYYEKEERGRGNFPDRFSARQFPNYSSELNVNALLLGDSALYLCASSGWGTDQPQHFGDGTRLSIL.

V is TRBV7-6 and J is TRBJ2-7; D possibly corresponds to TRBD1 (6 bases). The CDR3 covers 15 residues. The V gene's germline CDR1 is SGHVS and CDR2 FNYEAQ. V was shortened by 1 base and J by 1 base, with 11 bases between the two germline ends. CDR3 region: CASSLVTGPSYEQYF. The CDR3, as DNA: TGTGCCAGCAGCTTAGTTACAGGGCCTTCCTACGAGCAGTACTTC.

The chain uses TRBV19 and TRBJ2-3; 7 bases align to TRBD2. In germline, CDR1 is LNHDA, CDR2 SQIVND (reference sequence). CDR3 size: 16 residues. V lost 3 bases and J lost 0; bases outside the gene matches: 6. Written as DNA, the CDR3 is TGTGCCAGTAGTATCGGCGGGAGTGCTAGCACAGATACGCAGTATTTT. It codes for CASSIGGSASTDTQYF.

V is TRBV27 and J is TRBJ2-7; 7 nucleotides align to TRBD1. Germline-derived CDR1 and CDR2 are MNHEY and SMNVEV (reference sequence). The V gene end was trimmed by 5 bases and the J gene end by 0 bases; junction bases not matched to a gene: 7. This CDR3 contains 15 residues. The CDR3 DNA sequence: TGTGCCAGCAGTCCCGGGACAGCCATCTCCTACGAGCAGTACTTC. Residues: CASSPGTAISYEQYF.

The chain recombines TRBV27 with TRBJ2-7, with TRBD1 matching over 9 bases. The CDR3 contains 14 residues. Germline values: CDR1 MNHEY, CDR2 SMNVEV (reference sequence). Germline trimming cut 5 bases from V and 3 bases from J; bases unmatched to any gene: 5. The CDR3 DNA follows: TGTGCCAGCAGTCATCCGGGACAGGGCTACGAGCAGTACTTC. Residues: CASSHPGQGYEQYF.

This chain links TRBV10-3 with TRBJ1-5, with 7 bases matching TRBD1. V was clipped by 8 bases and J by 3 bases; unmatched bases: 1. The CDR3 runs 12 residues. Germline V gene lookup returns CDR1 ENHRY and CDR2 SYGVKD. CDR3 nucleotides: TGTGCCATCCAGGGGGACAATCAGCCCCAGCATTTT. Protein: CAIQGDNQPQHF.

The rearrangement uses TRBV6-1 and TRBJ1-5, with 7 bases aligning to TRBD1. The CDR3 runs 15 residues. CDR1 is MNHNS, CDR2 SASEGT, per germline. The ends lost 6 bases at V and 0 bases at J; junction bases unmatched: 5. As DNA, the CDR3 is TGTGCCAGCAGCTTAGCAGGGGGTAGCAATCAGCCCCAGCATTTT. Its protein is CASSLAGGSNQPQHF.

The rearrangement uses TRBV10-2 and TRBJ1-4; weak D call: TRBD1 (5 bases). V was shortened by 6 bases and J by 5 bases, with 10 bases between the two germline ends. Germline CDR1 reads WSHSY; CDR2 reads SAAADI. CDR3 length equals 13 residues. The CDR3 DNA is TGCGCCAGCAGATTCAGGGAAAATGAAAAACTGTTTTTT. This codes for CASRFRENEKLFF.